These 14 T cell receptor beta chains came from one sample sequenced in a study of T cell responses to AZD1222 COVID-19 vaccine. The protocol was immunoSEQ multiplex PCR, while the TCRdb copy is restricted to in-frame clones and leaves out a portion. This table has about 75,000 clones, about 91% appearing once. Material: peripheral blood, obtained 28 days after the second dose of the MenACWY control vaccine. The receptors originated from an adult who received the MenACWY meningococcal vaccine as a control.

The V gene is TRBV5-4, the J gene TRBJ2-7; TRBD1 or TRBD2 may be the D gene (5 bases each). The germline gives CDR1 SGHNT, CDR2 YYREEE (reference sequence). V was shortened by 4 bases and J by 3 bases, with 11 bases between the two germline ends. The length of the CDR3 is 13 residues. In DNA form, the CDR3 reads TGTGCCAGCAGCCAAATGGGGGTCTACGAGCAGTACTTC. Translated, it gives CASSQMGVYEQYF.

This chain connects TRBV2 to TRBJ1-1; possible D gene TRBD1, 5 bases. The CDR3 is 14 amino acids. Germline V gives CDR1 SNHLY, CDR2 FYNNEI. The V end lost 9 bases, the J end lost 5 bases, and 19 bases lay between the germline ends. The CDR3 DNA sequence: TGTGCCAGTCGCCTCCAACCCGGGGGAACTGAAGCTTTCTTT. It encodes CASRLQPGGTEAFF.

The V call is TRBV9, the J call TRBJ2-4; 8 nucleotides match TRBD1. This CDR3 has 16 amino acids. Germline values: CDR1 SGDLS, CDR2 YYNGEE. V dropped 0 bases and J dropped 8; count of bases not matched to a gene: 10. Here the CDR3 DNA reads TGTGCCAGCAGCGTAGCGGCAGGGGGCGCGAGGGACATTCAGTACTTC. Residues: CASSVAAGGARDIQYF.

V and J are TRBV12-3 or TRBV12-4 and TRBJ2-5, with D possibly being TRBD1 (5 bases). CDR3 size: 13 residues. The V and J ends lost 7 bases and 5 bases respectively, with 14 bases between them. The DNA of the CDR3 is TGTGCCAGCAAGGGGAACGGGTGGGAGACCCAGTACTTC. Translated, it gives CASKGNGWETQYF.

The table lists this clone with a count of one. The J gene is TRBJ1-2, the V gene TRBV19; tentatively, D is TRBD1 (5 bases). The CDR3 loop spans 14 amino acids. The germline V and J ends were trimmed by 3 bases and 3 bases, with 11 bases remaining between them. Germline V lookup: CDR1 LNHDA, CDR2 SQIVND (reference sequence). The CDR3 is CASSIRETDYGYTF. DNA for the CDR3: TGTGCCAGTAGTATCCGCGAGACAGACTATGGCTACACCTTC. Looking up the rest from reference TRBV19 and TRBJ1-2 gives the full variable domain: DGGITQSPKYLFRKEGQNVTLSCEQNLNHDAMYWYRQDPGQGLRLIYYSQIVNDFQKGDIAEGYSVSREKKESFPLTVTSAQKNPTAFYLCASSIRETDYGYTFGSGTRLTVV.

This clone has just one count. The chain is built from TRBV7-2 and TRBJ1-5; TRBD1 aligns across 7 bases. Trimming took 3 bases from V and 3 from J; bases not matched to a gene: 8. CDR3 size: 16 residues. Germline V gene sequence: CDR1 SGHTA, CDR2 FQGNSA. This chain's CDR3 is CASSFSGTASNQPQHF. The CDR3 nucleotides are TGTGCCAGCAGCTTCTCCGGGACAGCGTCCAATCAGCCCCAGCATTTT.

The chain has TRBV12-5 and TRBJ1-2, with D unresolved. Germline V gives CDR1 LGHNT, CDR2 FRNRAP. V was pared by 7 bases and J by 3 bases, with 9 bases between. The CDR3 has 12 residues. The CDR3, as DNA: TGTGCTAGTGCACCCGGAGACTATGGCTACACCTTC. Protein sequence: CASAPGDYGYTF.

The CDR3, as DNA: TGTGCCAGCAGCCAAGATTTGGAAGCTTTCTTT. Translation gives CASSQDLEAFF. This sequence joins TRBV3-1 (or the pseudogene TRBV3-2) and TRBJ1-1, with D uncertain. CDR3 length equals 11 residues. The ends were cut back, 0 bases at V and 8 bases at J, with 4 bases in the middle. Germline values: CDR1 LGHDT, CDR2 YNNKEL (reference sequence).

The chain has TRBV19 and TRBJ2-2; unclear D gene. The V end lost 1 base, the J end lost 1 base, and 4 bases lay between the germline ends. The CDR3 runs to 14 residues. In germline, CDR1 is LNHDA, CDR2 SQIVND (reference sequence). The CDR3 spells CASSIVQNTGELFF. As DNA, the CDR3 is TGTGCCAGTAGTATAGTACAGAACACCGGGGAGCTGTTTTTT.

This rearrangement joins TRBV11-1 to TRBJ2-5; 7 nucleotides line up with TRBD2. Germline CDR1 SGHAT, CDR2 FQDESV (reference sequence). With 3 bases clipped from V and 1 base from J, the junction kept 5 bases outside the gene matches. The CDR3 runs 15 residues. The chain's CDR3 is CASSLALATQETQYF. In DNA, the CDR3 is TGTGCCAGCAGCTTGGCACTAGCGACCCAAGAGACCCAGTACTTC.

V and J are TRBV5-1 and TRBJ1-1, with a weak D call TRBD1 (6 bases). CDR1 SGHRS and CDR2 YFSETQ come from the germline V gene. The CDR3 extends over 14 amino acids. Trimming took 4 bases from V and 5 from J, leaving 15 bases between them. This chain's CDR3 is CASSLLQGNTEAFF. In DNA, the CDR3 is TGCGCCAGCAGCCTTCTCCAGGGGAATACTGAAGCTTTCTTT.

CDR3 sequence (DNA): TGTGCCAGCAGCCTGACTAGTTCCTACGAGCAGTACTTC. This codes for CASSLTSSYEQYF. The chain has TRBV5-4 and TRBJ2-7; D may be TRBD2 (6 bases). The germline V gene encodes CDR1 SGHNT and CDR2 YYREEE (reference sequence). The CDR3 consists of 13 residues. V was pared by 4 bases and J by 1 base, with 9 bases between.

This clone was seen only once. The chain recombines TRBV28 with TRBJ1-1; possible D gene TRBD1, 5 bases. This CDR3 has 15 residues. Germline-derived CDR1 and CDR2 are MDHEN and SYDVKM. Trimming shortened V by 8 bases and J by 2 bases, and 18 bases separated the two germline ends. Here the CDR3 DNA reads TGTGCCAGCCGTAGGCCAGCCGGGGGAAACACTGAAGCTTTCTTT. This gives the protein CASRRPAGGNTEAFF.

This clone was recorded only once. The chain carries TRBV3-1 (or the pseudogene TRBV3-2) and TRBJ1-6; TRBD1 matches at 9 bases. CDR1 and CDR2 from the germline V gene are LGHDT and YNNKEL (reference sequence). The CDR3 has 15 amino acids. V shed 4 bases and J 7 bases; nucleotides not matched to a gene: 5. DNA of the CDR3: TGTGCCAGCAGCCGGGACAGGGTCCCCAATTCACCCCTCCACTTT. Translation: CASSRDRVPNSPLHF.